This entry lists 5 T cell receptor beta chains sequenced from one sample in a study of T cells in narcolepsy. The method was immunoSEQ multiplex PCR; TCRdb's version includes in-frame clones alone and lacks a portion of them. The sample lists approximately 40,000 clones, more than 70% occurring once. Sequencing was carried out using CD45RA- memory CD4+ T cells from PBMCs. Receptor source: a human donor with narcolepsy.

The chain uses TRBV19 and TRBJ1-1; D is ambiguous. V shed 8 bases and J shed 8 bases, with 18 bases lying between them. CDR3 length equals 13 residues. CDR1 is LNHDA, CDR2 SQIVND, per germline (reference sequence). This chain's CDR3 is CASGRAGTAEAFF. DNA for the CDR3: TGTGCCAGTGGCCGGGCCGGCACTGCCGAAGCTTTCTTT.

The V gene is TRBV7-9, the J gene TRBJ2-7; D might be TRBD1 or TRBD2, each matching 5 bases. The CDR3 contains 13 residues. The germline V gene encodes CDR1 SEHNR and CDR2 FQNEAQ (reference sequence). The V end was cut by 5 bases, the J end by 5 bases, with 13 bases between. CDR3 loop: CASSLGTANEQYF. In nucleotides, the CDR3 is TGTGCCAGCAGCCTAGGGACGGCAAACGAGCAGTACTTC.

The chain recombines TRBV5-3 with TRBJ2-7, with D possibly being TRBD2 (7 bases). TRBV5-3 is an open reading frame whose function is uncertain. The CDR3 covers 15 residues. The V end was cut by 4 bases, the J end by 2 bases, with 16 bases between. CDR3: CARSLGGGIPYEQYF. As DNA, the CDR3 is TGTGCCAGAAGCCTAGGGGGAGGGATCCCCTACGAGCAGTACTTC.

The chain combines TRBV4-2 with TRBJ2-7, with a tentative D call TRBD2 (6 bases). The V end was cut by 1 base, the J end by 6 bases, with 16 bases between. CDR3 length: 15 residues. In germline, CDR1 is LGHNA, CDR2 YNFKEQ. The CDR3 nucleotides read TGTGCCAGCAGCCAAGTCGGCTCTGGGGGGTCCGAGCAGTACTTC. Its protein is CASSQVGSGGSEQYF.

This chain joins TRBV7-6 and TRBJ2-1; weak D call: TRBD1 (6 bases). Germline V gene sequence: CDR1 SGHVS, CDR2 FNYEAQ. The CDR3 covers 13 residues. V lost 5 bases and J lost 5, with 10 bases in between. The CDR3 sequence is CASSPGQNNEQFF. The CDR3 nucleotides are TGTGCCAGCAGCCCAGGACAGAACAATGAGCAGTTCTTC.